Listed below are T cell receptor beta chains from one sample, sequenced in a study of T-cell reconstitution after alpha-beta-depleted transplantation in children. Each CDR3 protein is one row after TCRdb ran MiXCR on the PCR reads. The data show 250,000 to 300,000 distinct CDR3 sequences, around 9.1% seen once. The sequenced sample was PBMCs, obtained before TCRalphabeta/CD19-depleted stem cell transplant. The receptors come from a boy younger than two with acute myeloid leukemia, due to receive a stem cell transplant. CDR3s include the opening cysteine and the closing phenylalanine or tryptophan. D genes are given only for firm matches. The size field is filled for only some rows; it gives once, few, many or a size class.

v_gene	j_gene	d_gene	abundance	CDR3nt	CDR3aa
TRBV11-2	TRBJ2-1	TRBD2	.	TGTGCCAGCAGCTTTCCGGGACTAGGAGCATACAATGAGCAGTTCTTC	CASSFPGLGAYNEQFF
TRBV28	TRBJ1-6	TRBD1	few	TGTGCCAGCAGTTTACACAGGGGAGGGAATTCACCCCTCCACTTT	CASSLHRGGNSPLHF
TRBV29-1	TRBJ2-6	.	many	TGCAGCGTTGGGGCAGGCCTTAGCTCTGGGGCCAACGTCCTGACTTTC	CSVGAGLSSGANVLTF
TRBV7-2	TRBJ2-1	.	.	TGTGCCGGCAGCTTACGCGCGCGGGCTTACAATGAGCAGTTCTTC	CAGSLRARAYNEQFF
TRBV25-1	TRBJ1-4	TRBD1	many	TGTGCCAGCAGTGAGAGGACAGGGGAAACGCAAAAACTGTTTTTT	CASSERTGETQKLFF
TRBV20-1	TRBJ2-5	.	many	TGCAGTGCTAGCGTACGTGGGGCGGGAGAGACCCAGTACTTC	CSASVRGAGETQYF
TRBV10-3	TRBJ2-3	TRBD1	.	TGTGCCATCAGTGCCGAACAGGGGATCCAGCCCCAGTATTTT	CAISAEQGIQPQYF
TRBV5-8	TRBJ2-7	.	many	TGTGCCAGCAGCTTGAGTAGGGCCGAGCAGTACTTC	CASSLSRAEQYF
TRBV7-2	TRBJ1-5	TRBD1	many	TGTGCCAGCAGCTTAGAGGGACAGGTCAAGACTCAGCCCCAGCATTTT	CASSLEGQVKTQPQHF
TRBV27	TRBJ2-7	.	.	TGTGCCAGCAGTCCCTCGACAGGAATCTACGAGCAGTACTTC	CASSPSTGIYEQYF
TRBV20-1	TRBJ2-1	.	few	TGCAGTGCTAGTTATCGGGGGAGGTACAATGAGCAGTTCTTC	CSASYRGRYNEQFF
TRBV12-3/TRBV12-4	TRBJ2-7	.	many	TGTGCCAGCAGCCAGGGAACCTACGAGCAGTACTTC	CASSQGTYEQYF
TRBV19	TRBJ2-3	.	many	TGTGCCAGTGGAGGGACAGCGCTTCGCACAGATACGCAGTATTTT	CASGGTALRTDTQYF
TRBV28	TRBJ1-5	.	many	TGTGCCAGCAGAGAGGGGGGGGTCTATAGCAATCAGCCCCAGCATTTT	CASREGGVYSNQPQHF
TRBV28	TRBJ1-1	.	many	TGTGCCAGCAGCCCTCCGGCAGGGTATGATGAAGCTTTCTTT	CASSPPAGYDEAFF
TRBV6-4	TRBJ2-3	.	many	TGTGCCAGCAGTGACTCACCGGGGCACACAGATACGCAGTATTTT	CASSDSPGHTDTQYF
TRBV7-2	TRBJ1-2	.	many	TGTGCCAGCAGCTTACGTACGGGACAAGCTTCTAACTATGGCTACACCTTC	CASSLRTGQASNYGYTF
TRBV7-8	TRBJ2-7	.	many	TGTGCCAGCAGCTTCCTCCTCGACAGAGAAACCTACGAGCAGTACTTC	CASSFLLDRETYEQYF
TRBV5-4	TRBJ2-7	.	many	TGTGCCAGCAGCTTGGAATTATATGTCCCTAGGGCCAGCTCCTACGAGCAGTACTTC	CASSLELYVPRASSYEQYF
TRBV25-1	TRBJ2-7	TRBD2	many	TGTGCCAGCCATAGCGGGAGAGTAGAGGGCGAGCAGTACTTC	CASHSGRVEGEQYF
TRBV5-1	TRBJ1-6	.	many	TGCGCCAGCAGCTTAGGGGCGTTATATAATTCACCCCTCCACTTT	CASSLGALYNSPLHF
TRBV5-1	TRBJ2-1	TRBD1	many	TGCGCCAGCAGCTTGGGAGACAGGGACTACAATGAGCAGTTCTTC	CASSLGDRDYNEQFF
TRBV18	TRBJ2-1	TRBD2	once	TGTGCCAGCTCACCAATAGCGGGACCCTACAATGAGCAGTTCTTC	CASSPIAGPYNEQFF
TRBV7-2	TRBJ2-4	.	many	TGTGCCAGCAGCTTAGACAGTCTAGCCAAAAACATTCAGTACTTC	CASSLDSLAKNIQYF
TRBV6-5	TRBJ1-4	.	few	TGTGCCAGCAGTTACCAGGGGAAAAAACTGTTTTTT	CASSYQGKKLFF
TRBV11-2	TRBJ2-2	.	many	TGTGCCAGCAGTCCGTGGACTGAGAACACCGGGGAGCTGTTTTTT	CASSPWTENTGELFF
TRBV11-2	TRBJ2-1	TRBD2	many	TGTGCCAGCAGCTTAAGGTATCTACTAGCGGGGGCCCACAATGAGCAGTTCTTC	CASSLRYLLAGAHNEQFF
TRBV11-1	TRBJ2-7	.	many	TGTGCCAGCACCTCGGGGTCGCCCTACGAGCAGTACTTC	CASTSGSPYEQYF
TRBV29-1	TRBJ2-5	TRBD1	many	TGCAGCGTTGAAGATCGATGGGGACAGGTTACAAGGGAGGCACAGTACTTC	CSVEDRWGQVTREAQYF